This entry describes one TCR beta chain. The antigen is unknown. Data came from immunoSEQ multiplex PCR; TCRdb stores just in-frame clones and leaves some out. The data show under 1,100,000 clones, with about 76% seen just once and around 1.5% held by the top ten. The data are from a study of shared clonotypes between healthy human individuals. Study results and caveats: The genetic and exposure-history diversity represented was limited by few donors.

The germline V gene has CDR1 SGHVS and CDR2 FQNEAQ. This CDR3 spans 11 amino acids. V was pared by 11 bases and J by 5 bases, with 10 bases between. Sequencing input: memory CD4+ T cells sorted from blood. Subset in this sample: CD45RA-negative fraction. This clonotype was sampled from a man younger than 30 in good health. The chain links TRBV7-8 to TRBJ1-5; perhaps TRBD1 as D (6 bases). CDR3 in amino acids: CASGEYQPQHF. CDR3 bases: TGTGCCTCAGGGGAGTATCAGCCCCAGCATTTT.